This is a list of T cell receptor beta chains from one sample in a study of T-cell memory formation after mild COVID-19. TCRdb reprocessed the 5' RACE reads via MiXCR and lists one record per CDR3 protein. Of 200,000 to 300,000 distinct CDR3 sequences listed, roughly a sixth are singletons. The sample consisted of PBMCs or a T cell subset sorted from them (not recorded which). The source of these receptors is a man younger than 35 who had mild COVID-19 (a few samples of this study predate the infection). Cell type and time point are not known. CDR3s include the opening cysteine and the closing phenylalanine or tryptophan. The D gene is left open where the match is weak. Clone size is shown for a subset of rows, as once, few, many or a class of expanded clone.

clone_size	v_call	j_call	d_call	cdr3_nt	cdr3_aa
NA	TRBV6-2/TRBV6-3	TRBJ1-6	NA	TGTGCCAGCAGTTACTCCCCCAGGTCGGGTTCACCCCTCCACTTT	CASSYSPRSGSPLHF
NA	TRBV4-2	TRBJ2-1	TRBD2	TGTGCCAGCAGGCAGACGGCTGGGGGACTAAGCTCCTACAATGAGCAGTTCTTC	CASRQTAGGLSSYNEQFF
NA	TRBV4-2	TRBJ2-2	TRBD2	TGTGCCAGCAGCCAAGAATGGCCTAGCGGGGGGGATGGCGGGGAGCTGTTTTTT	CASSQEWPSGGDGGELFF
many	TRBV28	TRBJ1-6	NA	TGTGCCAGCAGCCCTTCACCTAATTCACCCCTCCACTTT	CASSPSPNSPLHF
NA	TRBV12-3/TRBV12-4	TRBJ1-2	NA	TGTGCCAGCAGTTTTGACGCAGGGCCTCCCTATGGCTACACCTTC	CASSFDAGPPYGYTF
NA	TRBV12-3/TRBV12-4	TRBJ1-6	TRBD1	TGTGCCAGCAGGAGACGGACAGGGAGTAATTCACCCCTCCACTTT	CASRRRTGSNSPLHF
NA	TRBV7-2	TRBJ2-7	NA	TGTGCCAGCAGCTTAATTGGAGGCTCCTACGAGCAGTACTTC	CASSLIGGSYEQYF
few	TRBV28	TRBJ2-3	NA	TGTGCCAGCAGTTTGGCGGGCTTAGCTACGCAGTATTTT	CASSLAGLATQYF
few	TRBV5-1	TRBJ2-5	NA	TGCGCCAGCAGCTTGGACCCCAGGGGTCAAGAGACCCAGTACTTC	CASSLDPRGQETQYF
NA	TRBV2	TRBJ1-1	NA	TGTGCCAGCGGGCAGGGCCGACTGAACACTGAAGCTTTCTTT	CASGQGRLNTEAFF
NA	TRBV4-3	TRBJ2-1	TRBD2	TGCGCCAGCAGCCAAGAGGCGACTAGCGGGGGGGCCTATGAGCAGTTCTTC	CASSQEATSGGAYEQFF
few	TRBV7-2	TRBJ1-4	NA	TGTGCCAGCAGCTTTGAGGATGATGAAAAACTGTTTTTT	CASSFEDDEKLFF
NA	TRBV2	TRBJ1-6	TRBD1	TGTGCCAGCAGTGTTTTCGGACAGGGAAATTCACCCCTCCACTTT	CASSVFGQGNSPLHF
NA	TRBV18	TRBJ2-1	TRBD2	TGTGCCAGCTCGGGGGGGAGCCCTCTTGAGCAGTTCTTC	CASSGGSPLEQFF
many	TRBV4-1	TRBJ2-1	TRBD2	TGCGCCAGCAGCAACGGGGGGGCCTTACCTGGGAATGAGCAGTTCTTC	CASSNGGALPGNEQFF
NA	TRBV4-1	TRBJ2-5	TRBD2	TGCGCCAGCAGCCTTAGCGGGGGGGCACCAGAGACCCAGTACTTC	CASSLSGGAPETQYF
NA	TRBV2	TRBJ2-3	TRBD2	TGTGCCAGCACCGCACAACTAGCGGGGCCCACAGATACGCAGTATTTT	CASTAQLAGPTDTQYF
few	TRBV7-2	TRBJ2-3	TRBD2	TGTGCCAGCAGCAAAGCTAGCGGGGGGGTTTTAGATACGCAGTATTTT	CASSKASGGVLDTQYF
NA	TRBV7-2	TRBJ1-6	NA	TGTGCCAGCACCAACTTACTTCAGGGAAATTCACCCCTCCACTTC	CASTNLLQGNSPLHF
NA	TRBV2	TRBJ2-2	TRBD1	TGTGCCAGCAGTGAACTCCTGGCAGGGGGCTACGGGGAGCTGTTTTTT	CASSELLAGGYGELFF
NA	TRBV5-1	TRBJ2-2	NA	TGCGCCAGCAGCTTGTTTGTCGCCCAAACGAGGACCGGGGAGCTGTTTTTT	CASSLFVAQTRTGELFF
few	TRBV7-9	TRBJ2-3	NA	TGTGCCAGCAGAGATGCGCTAGAAGATACGCAGTATTTT	CASRDALEDTQYF
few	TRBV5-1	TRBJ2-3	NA	TGCGCCAGCAGCTTTCAGGGGAGTCAAGGTACGCAGTATTTT	CASSFQGSQGTQYF
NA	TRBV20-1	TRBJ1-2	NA	TGCAGTGCTAGAGACCAGACAGCTTATGGCTACACCTTC	CSARDQTAYGYTF